This T cell receptor (beta chain) was identified during a study of blood T cell repertoires in COVID-19 (dated by TCRdb to about 2020). A note on the overall study: The collaborator samples originated in the United States, Italy and Spain and spanned the acute and convalescent phases of COVID-19. The prospective study material was composed of cDNA or gDNA derived from T cells, B-cell-depleted T cells, or PBMCs. Subjects who had been exposed to COVID-19, were actively infected with it, or had recovered from it provided the deeply sampled blood TCRbeta repertoires that made up the dataset. The repertoires were released in a freely available public database intended as a resource for research on the immune response to SARS-CoV-2. Samples were obtained from the ongoing ImmuneRACE study (first 160 participants) and from 1,200 or so subjects provided by 6 global collaborators. Nearly every sample came with metadata listing a de-identified subject ID, COVID-19 status, age in years and sex. Where HLA class I and class II types were available, the types were taken from metadata supplied by the sample provider, not from assay-based typing.

Study-level results and caveats: The quantity of clinical and demographic metadata differed by source and by participant and was supplied without curation.

One collaborating source in Seattle enrolled patients during active infection and followed them longitudinally through the course of disease. Whole blood was collected in K2EDTA tubes by collaborating institutions according to the institutions' own protocols. For TCRbeta analysis, collaborator samples were shipped as frozen whole blood, as isolated PBMCs, or as DNA extracted from either sample type. With respect to this clone: Its antigen is still unknown. The input lacks base qualities; no much larger clone sits a single base away.

TCRbeta CDR3 regions were amplified from genomic DNA by means of the immunoSEQ Assay, a bias-controlled multiplex PCR. In the authors' own workflow: The number of nucleated cells in each sample was estimated by amplification of reference gene primers within the assay. To quantify the absolute abundance of each unique TCRbeta CDR3 rearrangement, sequence reads were collapsed and filtered. For each sample, productive Simpson clonality was calculated by taking the square root of Simpson's diversity index across productive rearrangements. Entries here come from immuneACCESS through TCRdb and include only in-frame sequences with V and J called. Some clones fail to appear in such tables; in the studies checked, an unresolved V gene covers under half of the shortfall, and the cause of the remainder is unknown. D and trimming were read from the DNA, whereas the V and J calls and clone size are those reported in that table. In this sample the table shows 250,000 to 350,000 clones, approximately 86% of which occur a single time. The top ten clonotypes cover around 12% of the sample.

The germline V gene specifies KGHDR as CDR1 and SFDVKD as CDR2. The CDR3 holds 16 amino acids from the cysteine to the phenylalanine. This entry keeps only the CDR3 DNA: 48 bases, framed from base 1. The junction shows trimming of 4 bases on V and 4 bases on J, and the gene matches do not reach 9 bases of it. The rearranged segments are TRBV24-1 and TRBJ1-2, and TRBD1 aligns with 9 junction nucleotides. Material: peripheral blood. The TCR sequence derives from a woman aged 65 to 85 with COVID-19, enrolled during active disease. The DNA sequence reads TGTGCCACCAGTGACCCTCGACAGGGGGTTACCTATGGCTACACCTTC. This is translated as CATSDPRQGVTYGYTF.